The entry below describes one T cell receptor (beta chain). Its antigen remains unidentified. V was cut by 4 bases and J by 0 bases, with 16 bases left in between. Looked up from germline, CDR1 is SQVTM and CDR2 is ANQGSEA. This CDR3 spans 16 amino acids. As for time point: week 35, safety follow-up. Each vaccine dose was 300 ug of mutant IDH1 20-mer peptide, with topical imiquimod. This sample is drawn from a study of a mutant IDH1 vaccine in newly diagnosed glioma. Overall study: In some groups vaccination began 4-6 weeks post-radiotherapy; others received it with temozolomide. Before enrollment, patients got radiotherapy alone, temozolomide alone, or mostly the combination. Week 47 marked visit V13, whereas week 35 marked visit V12.

TCRdb's table, derived via immunoSEQ multiplex PCR, lists solely in-frame clones and lacks some. Of about 68,000 clones in the sample, 80% to 85% are singletons; the top ten hold 9.5% to 15%. This sequence was found in a man between 18 and 29 years old with glioma. The V and J genes are TRBV29-1 and TRBJ2-1; TRBD1 is a possible D gene (5 bases). Sequences were derived from PBMCs, sampled from a glioma patient whose treatment included an IDH1 peptide vaccine. This CDR3 reads CSVVSPGISSYNEQFF. Here the CDR3 DNA reads TGCAGCGTTGTTTCCCCAGGGATTTCCTCCTACAATGAGCAGTTCTTC.